A single sample is the source of the 6 T cell receptor beta chains below, sequenced in a study of blood T cell repertoires in COVID-19. Sequencing used immunoSEQ multiplex PCR; TCRdb keeps in-frame clones, though not all of them. The sample lists around 330,000 clones; approximately 88% were seen once. What was sequenced was peripheral blood. The receptor set was obtained from a woman under 40 with COVID-19, enrolled during active disease.

The rearrangement links TRBV7-6 to TRBJ1-1; 9 bases are shared with TRBD1. The V gene's germline CDR1 is SGHVS and CDR2 FNYEAQ. V lost 5 bases to trimming and J lost 11 bases; unmatched junction nucleotides: 6. The CDR3 is 12 residues long. CDR3 in DNA: TGTGCCAGCAGCGACAGGGGGTTGGAGGCTTTCTTT. This encodes CASSDRGLEAFF.

The chain's CDR3 is CASSSGQGSYGYTF. The CDR3 DNA is TGTGCCAGCAGCTCGGGACAGGGGAGCTATGGCTACACCTTC. The J gene is TRBJ1-2, the V gene TRBV4-2, with TRBD1 identical over 10 bases. The germline V gene has CDR1 LGHNA and CDR2 YNFKEQ. With 5 bases clipped from V and 4 bases from J, the junction kept 4 bases outside the gene matches. The CDR3 loop spans 14 amino acids.

The V and J genes are TRBV15 and TRBJ1-1; 9 nucleotides align to TRBD1. The germline CDR1 and CDR2 sequences are LNHNV and YYDKDF (reference sequence). The V segment lost 2 bases and the J segment 1 base; nucleotides outside the gene matches: 2. The CDR3 spans 15 residues. As DNA, the CDR3 is TGTGCCACCAGCAGACCGGACAGGGGGAACACTGAAGCTTTCTTT. This gives the protein CATSRPDRGNTEAFF.

This clone has only a few counts. This chain connects TRBV27 to TRBJ1-2, with a possible D match to TRBD1 (6 bases). The CDR3 runs 13 residues. The V end was cut by 6 bases, the J end by 3 bases, with 11 bases between. Germline CDR1 reads MNHEY; CDR2 reads SMNVEV (reference sequence). The CDR3: CASRLQGHYGYTF. CDR3 in DNA: TGTGCCAGCAGGCTACAGGGTCACTATGGCTACACCTTC.

This chain connects TRBV2 to TRBJ1-2; D remains unclear. The V gene lost 3 bases and the J gene lost 3 bases, with 5 bases spanning the gap. The CDR3 runs to 12 residues. CDR1 SNHLY and CDR2 FYNNEI come from the germline V gene. CDR3 nucleotide sequence: TGTGCCAGCAGTGAGTCAGACTATGGCTACACCTTC. This translates into CASSESDYGYTF.

The chain couples TRBV6-4 to TRBJ2-3; 9 nucleotides match TRBD2. The CDR3 runs to 15 residues. Germline CDR1 and CDR2: MRHNA and SNTAGT. Losses at the gene ends were 4 bases for V and 6 bases for J; bases not matched to a gene: 8. The CDR3 loop reads CASSAIAGGPDTQYF. CDR3 nucleotide sequence: TGTGCCAGCAGTGCGATCGCGGGGGGGCCCGATACGCAGTATTTT.